This note documents a single T cell receptor beta chain sequence. One junction end disagrees with the germline gene, perhaps due to a read error. The sample comes from a study of regulatory T cells in long-lasting Graves disease. Construction of the TCR beta libraries employed iRepertoire HTBI primers in conjunction with Arm-PCR of CDR3 regions. A single record per CDR3 protein comes from TCRdb applying MiXCR to the multiplex PCR reads. The sample records a few hundred thousand distinct CDR3 sequences, 23% being singletons. Time point described: persistent/refractory GD, antithyroid drugs over 5 years with positive TRAb. TCR sequences were obtained from RNA taken from PBMCs. This CDR3 region has 15 residues. Germline lookup yields CDR1 MNHNS and CDR2 SASEGT.

The chain employs TRBV6-1 and TRBJ1-2; 7 bases fit TRBD1. This TCR came from a female donor with Graves disease. The sequencing here drew on peripheral blood mononuclear cells (PBMCs), taken when the disease was refractory, from a patient treated with antithyroid drugs. For the CDR3, the DNA is TGTGTCAGCAGTGAAGCGCTTTACAGGGGAGGTGGCTACACCTTC. It yields the protein CVSSEALYRGGGYTF.